Below are 10 T cell receptor beta chains sequenced from a single sample in a study of blood T cell repertoires in COVID-19 (dated by TCRdb to the early 2020s). Library preparation used the immunoSEQ multiplex PCR assay. In TCRdb, the immuneACCESS table is reduced to in-frame sequences with V and J assigned. These tables do not hold every clone; where another copy was compared, an unresolved V gene accounts for under half, and the others remain unexplained. This sample holds about 170,000 clones; roughly four fifths were observed only once. Roughly a tenth of the sample goes to the ten largest clones. Sequences were obtained from peripheral blood. These receptors were obtained from a man aged 65 to 85 with active or convalescent COVID-19.

This chain links TRBV19 with TRBJ1-2, with 7 bases that match TRBD1. This CDR3 is built from 13 residues. V was clipped by 6 bases and J by 3 bases; unmatched bases: 4. Germline V gene lookup returns CDR1 LNHDA and CDR2 SQIVND (reference sequence). The CDR3 loop is CASSQGTDYGYTF. For the CDR3, the DNA is TGTGCCAGTAGCCAGGGGACAGACTATGGCTACACCTTC.

The chain recombines TRBV7-7 with TRBJ2-2; 7 positions agree with TRBD1. The V gene's germline CDR1 is SSHAT and CDR2 FNYEAQ (reference sequence). This CDR3 spans 15 amino acids. After removal of 5 bases from V and 5 bases from J, the junction contained 8 bases not matched to a gene. The CDR3 spells CASSKTGSGTGELFF. Here the CDR3 DNA reads TGTGCCAGCAGCAAGACAGGGTCGGGGACCGGGGAGCTGTTTTTT.

This sequence joins TRBV7-9 and TRBJ2-4; tentatively, D is TRBD1 (6 bases). The CDR3 consists of 13 residues. Germline CDR1 and CDR2: SEHNR and FQNEAQ (reference sequence). The V and J ends lost 5 bases and 9 bases respectively, with 14 bases between them. The CDR3 loop is CASSPIDRSIQYF. The CDR3 coding sequence is TGTGCCAGCAGCCCGATCGACAGGTCCATTCAGTACTTC.

The rearrangement uses TRBV7-8 and TRBJ1-2; D unresolved. The CDR3 sequence is 13 residues long. Trimming took 2 bases from V and 5 from J, leaving 9 bases between them. Germline V lookup: CDR1 SGHVS, CDR2 FQNEAQ. CDR3 coding DNA: TGTGCCAGCAGCTTAAATCTCGAGTATGGCTACACCTTC. Residues: CASSLNLEYGYTF. Together with reference TRBV7-8 and TRBJ1-2, the CDR3 gives the full variable domain: GAGVSQSPRYKVAKRGQDVALRCDPISGHVSLFWYQQALGQGPEFLTYFQNEAQLDKSGLPSDRFFAERPEGSVSTLKIQRTQQEDSAVYLCASSLNLEYGYTFGSGTRLTVV.

The J gene is TRBJ1-5, the V gene TRBV6-2 or TRBV6-3; 7 bases agree with TRBD1. Germline values: CDR1 MNHEY, CDR2 SVGEGT. V shed 2 bases, J shed 2 bases, and the junction held 6 bases outside the gene matches. The CDR3 contains 16 residues. In DNA form, the CDR3 reads TGTGCCAGCAGTTACCCCCGGGACAGACGCAATCAGCCCCAGCATTTT. Residues: CASSYPRDRRNQPQHF.

This rearrangement joins TRBV6-5 to TRBJ2-7; a possible D gene is TRBD1 (6 bases). CDR3 size: 15 residues. V lost 7 bases and J 0 bases, leaving 16 bases between the germline ends. Germline V gives CDR1 MNHEY, CDR2 SVGAGI. The CDR3 DNA follows: TGTGCCAGCATTCCCCGGCAGGGGTCCTCCTACGAGCAGTACTTC. It codes for CASIPRQGSSYEQYF.

V and J are TRBV28 and TRBJ1-1, with D possibly being TRBD1 (5 bases). V was clipped by 5 bases and J by 4 bases, with 20 bases between them. The germline V gene encodes CDR1 MDHEN and CDR2 SYDVKM. The CDR3 loop spans 16 amino acids. The CDR3 loop is CASSPLPARGSTEAFF. In DNA, the CDR3 is TGTGCCAGCAGTCCCTTACCCGCACGGGGGAGCACTGAAGCTTTCTTT.

The chain employs TRBV6-5 and TRBJ1-2, with 8 bases fitting TRBD1. The CDR3 is 14 residues long. CDR1 and CDR2 from the germline V gene are MNHEY and SVGAGI. The V segment lost 8 bases and the J segment 3 bases; nucleotides outside the gene matches: 8. CDR3 loop: CASGGGRGHYGYTF. CDR3 in DNA: TGTGCCAGCGGCGGTGGCAGGGGGCACTATGGCTACACCTTC.

This clone was seen once. This chain uses TRBV27 with TRBJ1-5; unclear D gene. Deletions cut 6 bases from V and 1 base from J, with 7 bases between. CDR1 is MNHEY, CDR2 SMNVEV, per germline (reference sequence). The CDR3 length is 13 residues. The CDR3: CASRRHSNQPQHF. CDR3 DNA sequence: TGTGCCAGCAGACGACACAGCAATCAGCCCCAGCATTTT.

The chain links TRBV15 to TRBJ1-1; D may be TRBD1 (6 bases). CDR3 length equals 16 residues. Germline V gene data show CDR1 as LNHNV and CDR2 as YYDKDF (reference sequence). V lost 3 bases, J lost 1 base, and 15 bases lay in between. The chain's CDR3 is CATSRGGLSANTEAFF. CDR3 in DNA: TGTGCCACCAGCAGGGGGGGGCTGAGTGCGAACACTGAAGCTTTCTTT.